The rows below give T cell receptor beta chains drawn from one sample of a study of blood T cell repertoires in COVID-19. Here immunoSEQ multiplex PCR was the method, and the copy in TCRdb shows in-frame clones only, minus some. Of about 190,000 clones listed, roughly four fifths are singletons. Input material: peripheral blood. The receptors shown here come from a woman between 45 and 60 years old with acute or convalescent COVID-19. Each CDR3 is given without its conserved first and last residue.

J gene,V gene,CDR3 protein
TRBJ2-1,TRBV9,ASSVGGQGWGEQF
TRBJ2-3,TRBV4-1,ASSQDGVGGPSSTDTQY
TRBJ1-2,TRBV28,ASSSPGAGYYGYT
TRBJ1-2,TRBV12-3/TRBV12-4,ASSLQGGYGYT
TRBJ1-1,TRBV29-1,TAEWGPGTEAF
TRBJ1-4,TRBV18,ASSRQDNEKLF
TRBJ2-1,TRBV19,ASSWTSGGLYNEQF
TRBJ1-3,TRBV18,ASSPRQGKNSGNTIY
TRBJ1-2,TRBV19,ASTRQGSSYGYT
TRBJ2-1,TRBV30,AWSTRGGEQF
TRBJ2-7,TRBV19,ASSFTGFEQY
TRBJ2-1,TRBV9,ASSPSLGASSYNEQF
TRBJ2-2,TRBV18,ASSPSRGQPGELF
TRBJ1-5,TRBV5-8,ASSLPWTGRDQPQH
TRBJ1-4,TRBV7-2,ASSPDRGYEKLF
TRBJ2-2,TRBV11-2,ASSLVRSGTGELF
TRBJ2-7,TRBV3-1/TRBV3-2,ASSPSQGPYEQY
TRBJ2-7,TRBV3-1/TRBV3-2,ASSHGLAGVEQY
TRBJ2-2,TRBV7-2,ASSVPRQGPNTGELF
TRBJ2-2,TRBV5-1,ASSLPSGNTGELF
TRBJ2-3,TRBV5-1,ASSPLAGAIITSTDTQY
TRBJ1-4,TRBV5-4,ASSRRNQGAEKLF
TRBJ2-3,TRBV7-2,ASSLDGATDTQY
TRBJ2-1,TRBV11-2,ASSSPWRDEQF
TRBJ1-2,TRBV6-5,ASSYRTGNGYT
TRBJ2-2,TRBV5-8,ASNRGRTAGELF
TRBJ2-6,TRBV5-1,ASSLAGAGANVLT
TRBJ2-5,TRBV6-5,ASSWDSQETQY
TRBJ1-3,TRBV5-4,ASSPGLGGNTIY
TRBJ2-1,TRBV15,ATSRDFTAGVEF
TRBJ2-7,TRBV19,ASSSAATYEQY
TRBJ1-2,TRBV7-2,ASSLEGRAFYGYT
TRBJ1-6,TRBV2,ASREQDTYNSPLH
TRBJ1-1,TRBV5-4,ASRRAGVDTEAF
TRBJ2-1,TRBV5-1,ASSLRQGEYNEQF
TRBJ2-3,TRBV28,ASSVRGGGAPDTQY
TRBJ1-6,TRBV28,ASSLGQRNLPLH
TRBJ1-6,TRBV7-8,ASSFAGSPLH
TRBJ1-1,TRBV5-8,AGAGGAMNTEAF
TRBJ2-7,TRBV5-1,ASTTSTGYEQY
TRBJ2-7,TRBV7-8,ASSLDGWDRGYEQY
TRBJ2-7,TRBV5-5,ASSQRQGGPYEQY
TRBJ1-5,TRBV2,ASSLRGQSNQPQH
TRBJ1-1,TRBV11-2,ASSLGRGRKTEAF
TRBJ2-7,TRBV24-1,ATSETPGQGNEQY
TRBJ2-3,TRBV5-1,ASSLGGGPDTQY